This T cell receptor beta chain stems from a study of radiotherapy plus CTLA-4 blockade in lung cancer. Study background: Among all patients, 18% showed objective responses, while roughly 28% had disease control. The study's findings and limits: According to reports, early shifts in blood T cell clones, alongside interferon-beta, forecast response most accurately. Peripheral blood showed expansion of tumor-derived TCR clones after radiotherapy and ipilimumab.

Per the germline V gene, CDR1 is LNHDA and CDR2 is SQIVND (reference sequence). There are 13 residues in the CDR3. After removal of 10 bases from V and 0 bases from J, the junction contained 5 bases not matched to a gene. Details on this clone: Its antigen remains unknown.

Clones were read by immunoSEQ multiplex PCR, and TCRdb kept only the in-frame ones, dropping some. This sample has about 98,000 clones, with 80% to 85% found just once. Receiving focal radiation plus CTLA-4 blockade with ipilimumab were patients who had chemo-refractory metastatic non-small-cell lung cancer. This sequence was found in a human donor with non-small cell lung cancer who had a partial response to radiotherapy plus ipilimumab. Sequencing used peripheral blood, obtained from a patient treated with radiotherapy plus ipilimumab. This chain joins TRBV19 and TRBJ1-1; TRBD1 aligns across 7 bases. CDR3 in amino acids: CATRDRLNTEAFF. In nucleotides, the CDR3 is TGTGCCACCAGGGACAGATTGAACACTGAAGCTTTCTTT.